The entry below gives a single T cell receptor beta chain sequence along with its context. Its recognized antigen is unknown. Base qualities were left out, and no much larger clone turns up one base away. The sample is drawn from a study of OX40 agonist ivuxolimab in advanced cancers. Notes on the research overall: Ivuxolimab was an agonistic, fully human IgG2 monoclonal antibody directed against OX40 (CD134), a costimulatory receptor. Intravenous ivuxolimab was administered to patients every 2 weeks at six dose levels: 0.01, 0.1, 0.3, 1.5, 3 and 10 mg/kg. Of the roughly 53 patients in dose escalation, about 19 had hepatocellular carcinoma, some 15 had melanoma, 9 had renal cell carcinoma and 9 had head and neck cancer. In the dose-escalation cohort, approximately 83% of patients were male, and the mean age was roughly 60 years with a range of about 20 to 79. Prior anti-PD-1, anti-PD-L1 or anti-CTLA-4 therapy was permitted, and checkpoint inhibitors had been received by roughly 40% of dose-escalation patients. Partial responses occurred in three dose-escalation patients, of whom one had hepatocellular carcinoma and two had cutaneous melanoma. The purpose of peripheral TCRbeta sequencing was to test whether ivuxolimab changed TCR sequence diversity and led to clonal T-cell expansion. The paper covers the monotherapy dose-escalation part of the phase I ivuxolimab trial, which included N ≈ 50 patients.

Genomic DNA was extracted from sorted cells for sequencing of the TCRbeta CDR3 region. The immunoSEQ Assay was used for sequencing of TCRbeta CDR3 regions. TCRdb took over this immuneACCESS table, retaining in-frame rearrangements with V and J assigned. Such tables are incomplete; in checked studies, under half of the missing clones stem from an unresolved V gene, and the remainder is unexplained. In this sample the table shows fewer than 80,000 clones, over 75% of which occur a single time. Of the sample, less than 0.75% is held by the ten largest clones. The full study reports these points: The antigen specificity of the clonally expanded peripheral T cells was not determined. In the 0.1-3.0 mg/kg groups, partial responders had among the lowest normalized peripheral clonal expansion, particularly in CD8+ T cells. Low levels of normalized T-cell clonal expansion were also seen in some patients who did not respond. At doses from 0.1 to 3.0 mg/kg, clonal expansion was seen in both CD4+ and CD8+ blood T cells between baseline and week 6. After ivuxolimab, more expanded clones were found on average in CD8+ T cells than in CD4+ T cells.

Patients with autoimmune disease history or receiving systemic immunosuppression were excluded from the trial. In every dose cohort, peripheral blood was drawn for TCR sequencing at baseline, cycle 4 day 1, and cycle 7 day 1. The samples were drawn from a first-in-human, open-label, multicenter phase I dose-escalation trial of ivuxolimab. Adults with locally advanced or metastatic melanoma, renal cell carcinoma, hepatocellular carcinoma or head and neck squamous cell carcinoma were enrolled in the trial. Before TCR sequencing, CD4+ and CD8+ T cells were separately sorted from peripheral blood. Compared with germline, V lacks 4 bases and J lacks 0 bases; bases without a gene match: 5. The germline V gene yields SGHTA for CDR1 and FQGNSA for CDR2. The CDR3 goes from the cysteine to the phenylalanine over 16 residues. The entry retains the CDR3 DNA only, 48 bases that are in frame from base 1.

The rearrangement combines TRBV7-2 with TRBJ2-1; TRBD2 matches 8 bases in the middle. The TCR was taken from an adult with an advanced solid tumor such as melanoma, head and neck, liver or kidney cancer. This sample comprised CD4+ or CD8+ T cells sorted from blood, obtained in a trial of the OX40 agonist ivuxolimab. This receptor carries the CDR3 CASSSVAGSSYNEQFF. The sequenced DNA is TGTGCCAGCAGCTCCGTAGCGGGGAGCTCCTACAATGAGCAGTTCTTC.